A selection of T cell receptor beta chains follows, all from one sample in a study of T-cell reconstitution after alpha-beta-depleted transplantation in children. TCRdb processed the PCR reads anew with MiXCR; each CDR3 protein has one entry. There are 300,000 to 400,000 distinct CDR3 sequences in the sample; around 15% occur only once, and around 38% lies in the top ten. The input for sequencing was PBMCs, mostly from graft donor cells, taken 360 days after TCRalphabeta/CD19-depleted stem cell transplant. The receptors originated from a male patient aged 2-10 years who had a stem cell transplant for acute lymphoblastic leukemia, so the T cells may come from the graft donor. The CDR3 runs from the conserved cysteine through the conserved F or W. The D gene is left open where the match is weak. Size is stated for part of the rows, as once, few or many counts, or as a class when the clone is expanded.

d_call,clone_size,v_call,j_call,cdr3_aa,cdr3_nt
NA,few,TRBV27,TRBJ1-1,CASSVVGWHTEAFF,TGTGCCAGCAGTGTAGTCGGGTGGCACACTGAAGCTTTCTTT
NA,NA,TRBV9,TRBJ1-5,CASSPLDSNQPQHF,TGTGCCAGCAGCCCTTTGGATAGCAATCAGCCCCAGCATTTT
NA,few,TRBV29-1,TRBJ2-1,CSVEFQGYNEQFF,TGCAGCGTTGAATTCCAGGGGTACAATGAGCAGTTCTTC
TRBD2,NA,TRBV12-3/TRBV12-4,TRBJ2-1,CASSLVAGTSGKGSYNEQFF,TGTGCCAGCAGTTTAGTAGCCGGGACTAGCGGGAAGGGCTCCTACAATGAGCAGTTCTTC
NA,NA,TRBV7-2,TRBJ2-7,CASSLNWDASYEQYF,TGTGCCAGCAGCTTAAACTGGGATGCGTCCTACGAGCAGTACTTC
NA,NA,TRBV18,TRBJ2-4,CASSRTVRGDIQYF,TGTGCCAGCTCACGGACAGTAAGGGGAGACATTCAGTACTTC
NA,few,TRBV6-2/TRBV6-3,TRBJ1-4,CASSAFRWEKLFF,TGTGCCAGCAGTGCCTTCAGATGGGAAAAGCTGTTTTTT
NA,few,TRBV28,TRBJ2-7,CASIPPGNLYEQYF,TGTGCCAGCATTCCCCCGGGGAACCTCTACGAGCAGTACTTC
NA,many,TRBV29-1,TRBJ2-1,CSVDVTPEAANEQFF,TGCAGCGTTGACGTGACACCGGAGGCTGCCAATGAGCAGTTCTTC
NA,NA,TRBV6-2/TRBV6-3,TRBJ2-2,CASSYELAWIAGELFF,TGTGCCAGCAGTTATGAACTAGCTTGGATCGCCGGGGAGCTGTTTTTT
NA,NA,TRBV6-2/TRBV6-3,TRBJ2-7,CASSKEGGEIYEQYF,TGTGCCAGCAGTAAGGAGGGGGGGGAGATCTACGAGCAGTACTTC
NA,NA,TRBV10-3,TRBJ2-3,CAISTYDTQYF,TGTGCCATCTCCACATACGATACGCAGTATTTT
TRBD1,NA,TRBV5-6,TRBJ1-5,CASSSTRDRSFNQPQHF,TGTGCCAGCAGCTCGACCCGGGACAGGTCCTTTAATCAGCCCCAGCATTTT
NA,few,TRBV6-2/TRBV6-3,TRBJ2-1,CASSYPGPPGAYNEQFF,TGTGCCAGCAGTTACCCAGGACCCCCTGGGGCCTACAATGAGCAGTTCTTC
NA,few,TRBV6-1,TRBJ2-2,CASGRTPNTGELFF,TGTGCCAGCGGGAGGACACCTAACACCGGGGAGCTGTTTTTT
NA,few,TRBV6-5,TRBJ2-7,CASSYEAGYEQYF,TGTGCCAGCAGTTACGAGGCAGGCTACGAGCAGTACTTC
NA,NA,TRBV7-9,TRBJ2-7,CASEEAYEQYF,TGTGCCAGCGAGGAGGCGTACGAGCAGTACTTC
NA,NA,TRBV4-1,TRBJ2-5,CASSHGTGLETQYF,TGCGCCAGCAGCCATGGGACGGGGTTAGAGACCCAGTACTTC
TRBD1,NA,TRBV11-3,TRBJ2-1,CASSLQGAFEQFF,TGTGCCAGCAGCTTACAGGGGGCTTTTGAGCAGTTCTTC
NA,many,TRBV12-3/TRBV12-4,TRBJ2-3,CASRSDGGTDTQYF,TGTGCCAGCCGATCGGATGGGGGCACAGATACGCAGTATTTT
TRBD1,NA,TRBV7-2,TRBJ2-1,CASSTGTGFYNEQFF,TGTGCCAGCAGCACCGGGACAGGGTTCTACAATGAGCAGTTCTTC
TRBD2,many,TRBV28,TRBJ2-1,CASGLAGEVLNEQFF,TGTGCCAGCGGCTTAGCGGGAGAGGTCCTCAATGAGCAGTTCTTC
NA,few,TRBV12-3/TRBV12-4,TRBJ2-7,CASSPTEAGLSYEQYF,TGTGCCAGCAGTCCCACCGAGGCGGGACTTAGTTACGAGCAGTACTTC
TRBD2,NA,TRBV2,TRBJ2-3,CASTASASGRADTQYF,TGTGCCAGCACCGCGTCGGCTAGCGGGAGGGCAGATACGCAGTATTTT
NA,few,TRBV13,TRBJ2-5,CASSLPNFGETQYF,TGCGCCAGCAGCCTCCCGAACTTTGGAGAGACCCAGTACTTC
NA,many,TRBV7-9,TRBJ2-7,CASSGAHEPPESSYEQYF,TGTGCCAGCAGCGGAGCACACGAGCCCCCTGAGTCGAGCTACGAGCAGTACTTC
NA,few,TRBV4-1,TRBJ2-5,CASSQVAAQETQYF,TGCGCCAGCAGCCAAGTGGCAGCCCAAGAGACCCAGTACTTC
NA,few,TRBV27,TRBJ2-3,CASSLFPAVTDTQYF,TGTGCCAGCAGTTTATTTCCGGCGGTCACAGATACGCAGTATTTT
TRBD2,NA,TRBV27,TRBJ2-1,CASSLLGLAGGHYNEQFF,TGTGCCAGCAGTTTATTGGGACTAGCGGGAGGTCATTACAATGAGCAGTTCTTC
NA,few,TRBV15,TRBJ2-5,CATRDPTRWEETQYF,TGTGCCACCCGGGATCCAACTCGATGGGAAGAGACCCAGTACTTC
NA,many,TRBV25-1,TRBJ2-5,CASSLQGSGAQYF,TGTGCCAGCAGTTTACAGGGTTCGGGGGCCCAGTACTTC
TRBD2,NA,TRBV5-1,TRBJ2-7,CASSLGLAAIYEQYF,TGCGCCAGCAGCTTGGGACTAGCGGCCATCTACGAGCAGTACTTC
NA,few,TRBV20-1,TRBJ2-7,CSARDGGRDEQYF,TGCAGTGCTAGAGATGGAGGCAGGGACGAGCAGTACTTC
TRBD2,NA,TRBV4-3,TRBJ2-1,CASSQVTVGSGRALYNEQFF,TGCGCCAGCAGCCAAGTGACCGTCGGGAGCGGGAGGGCCCTCTACAATGAGCAGTTCTTC
NA,NA,TRBV20-1,TRBJ1-3,CSAGTGNHGNTIYF,TGCAGTGCTGGTACAGGGAATCATGGAAACACCATATATTTT
NA,NA,TRBV4-1,TRBJ2-3,CASSQDLQSGYFTDTQYF,TGCGCCAGCAGCCAAGACCTACAATCCGGCTACTTCACAGATACGCAGTATTTT